This is a list of T cell receptor beta chains from one sample in a study of Ad26.COV2.S vaccination and SARS-CoV-2 variants. TCRdb's table, derived via immunoSEQ multiplex PCR, lists solely in-frame clones and lacks some. The data contain some 640,000 clones, roughly nine tenths of them singletons. The input for sequencing was peripheral blood, taken in a trial of Ad26.COV2.S vaccine versus placebo. These receptors originate from a person aged 18-60 years who received the Ad26.COV2.S COVID-19 vaccine or a placebo. Each CDR3 is given with its conserved first and last residue. D genes are given only for firm matches. Where a row states a size, it is once, few, many or the class of an expanded clone; other rows omit it.

TRBJ2-1 TRBV19 NA NA TGTGCCAGTAGTATTAGGGCAGGGCCCAATGAGCAGTTCTTC CASSIRAGPNEQFF
TRBJ1-1 TRBV5-8 NA NA TGTGCCAGCAGCTTTGCTTGGACTGAAGCTTTCTTT CASSFAWTEAFF
TRBJ2-7 TRBV12-5 NA TRBD1 TGTGCTAGTGGTGAGGGGACAGGGGGCAAGCGAACCTACGAGCAGTACTTC CASGEGTGGKRTYEQYF
TRBJ1-4 TRBV7-2 NA NA TGTGCCAGCAGCCCTTGGTCTAATGAAAAACTGTTTTTT CASSPWSNEKLFF
TRBJ1-1 TRBV7-2 NA TRBD1 TGTGCCAGCAGCTTAGCGCAAGGGGGCAACGCTTTCTTT CASSLAQGGNAFF
TRBJ1-2 TRBV4-2 NA TRBD1 TGTGCCAGCAGCCAAGAAACGGGACAGGGGCTCCCCTATGGCTACACCTTC CASSQETGQGLPYGYTF
TRBJ2-7 TRBV12-3/TRBV12-4 NA TRBD1 TGTGCCAGCAGTTCGGACAGGGTGGAGTACTTC CASSSDRVEYF
TRBJ2-7 TRBV6-5 NA NA TGTGCCAGCAGTTACAGGGACACAACCTACGAGCAGTACTTC CASSYRDTTYEQYF
TRBJ1-6 TRBV9 NA TRBD1 TGTGCCAGCAGCCCCCGTCCCGGGACAGGGTATCATTCACCCCTCCACTTT CASSPRPGTGYHSPLHF
TRBJ2-3 TRBV7-2 NA TRBD2 TGTGCCAGCAGTTCTACCGGGACTAGCGGGAGTGGTACGCAGTATTTT CASSSTGTSGSGTQYF
TRBJ1-5 TRBV21-1 NA NA TGTGCCAGCAAGACACCCAATCAGCCCCAGCATTTT CASKTPNQPQHF
TRBJ2-1 TRBV30 NA NA TGTGCCTCCCAATCTGGGGCGGGGCAGTTCTTC CASQSGAGQFF
TRBJ2-7 TRBV29-1 few TRBD1 TGCAGCGTTCAATCCCCGGGACAGGTCTACGAGCAGTACTTC CSVQSPGQVYEQYF
TRBJ2-1 TRBV30 NA NA TGTGCCTGGAGTGGGACCTACAATGAGCAGTTCTTC CAWSGTYNEQFF
TRBJ2-5 TRBV7-9 NA NA TGTGCCAGCAGCTTAGGGGAGTTGTGGGAGACCCAGTACTTC CASSLGELWETQYF
TRBJ1-6 TRBV10-3 NA NA TGTGCCATCAGGGGGACGGAGGGCTATAATTCACCCCTCCACTTT CAIRGTEGYNSPLHF
TRBJ2-5 TRBV6-5 NA NA TGTGCCAGCAGTAGGGACCTAATAGTCCAAGAGACCCAGTACTTC CASSRDLIVQETQYF
TRBJ2-4 TRBV18 NA NA TGTGCCAGCTCTCACATTTTTACGGAGGCGCACCTAGCCAAAAACATTCAGTACTTC CASSHIFTEAHLAKNIQYF
TRBJ2-2 TRBV6-5 NA TRBD1 TGTGCCAGCCAGGGGGCGAGCGGGGAGCTGTTTTTT CASQGASGELFF
TRBJ2-7 TRBV5-8 NA NA TGTGCCAGCAGTCAATTGGAGGGGCAGTACTTC CASSQLEGQYF
TRBJ2-1 TRBV24-1 NA TRBD2 TGTGCCACCAGCGAGGCTAGCGGGAGAGTATCCTACAATGAGCAGTTCTTC CATSEASGRVSYNEQFF
TRBJ2-1 TRBV10-3 NA NA TGTGCCATCAGTGTATCAAGCGGAGACAATGAGCAGTTCTTC CAISVSSGDNEQFF
TRBJ2-3 TRBV5-1 NA TRBD2 TGCGCCAGCAGCCGTGTAGTCCTAGCGGGAGGGAGCACAGATACGCAGTATTTT CASSRVVLAGGSTDTQYF
TRBJ1-1 TRBV7-2 NA NA TGTGCCAGCAGCTACAGGGAGTTTCCTGAAGCTTTCTTT CASSYREFPEAFF
TRBJ1-3 TRBV12-3/TRBV12-4 NA NA TGTGCCAGCAGTTTACTGGGAAACACCATATATTTT CASSLLGNTIYF
TRBJ1-6 TRBV14 NA NA TGTGCCAGCAGCCAAGATCCTCGCAGGGGCTATAATTCACCCCTCCACTTT CASSQDPRRGYNSPLHF
TRBJ1-2 TRBV5-8 NA TRBD1 TGTGCCAGCCAAAGATCCGGGACAGGAGCTTATGGCTACACCTTC CASQRSGTGAYGYTF
TRBJ2-1 TRBV6-4 NA TRBD2 TGTGCCAGCAGAAGTGATGGGGAGGGGTGGTTGAACAATGAGCAGTTCTTC CASRSDGEGWLNNEQFF
TRBJ2-1 TRBV5-5 few NA TGTGCCAGCAGCTTGGTCCTGTACAATGAGCAGTTCTTC CASSLVLYNEQFF
TRBJ2-3 TRBV10-1 NA TRBD2 TGCGCCAGCAGTGAACTACATCGTGCGGGAGGCCCAGATACGCAGTATTTT CASSELHRAGGPDTQYF
TRBJ1-5 TRBV2 few NA TGTGCCAGCAGGGGCAGGGGTGAGAGTCAGCCCCAGCATTTT CASRGRGESQPQHF
TRBJ2-7 TRBV18 NA NA TGTGCCAGCTCACCTGGGGCAGGGGTGGAGGAGCAGTACTTC CASSPGAGVEEQYF
TRBJ1-2 TRBV11-2 NA TRBD1 TGTGCCAGCAGCTCATGGGACAGGGGGTTCTATGGCTACACCTTC CASSSWDRGFYGYTF
TRBJ2-7 TRBV5-1 NA TRBD2 TGCGCCAGCAGCCCTCTAGCGGGTGCCACCTACGAGCAGTACTTC CASSPLAGATYEQYF
TRBJ2-1 TRBV19 NA NA TGTGCCAGTAGACTTGGAGGGACCTTTGGAAATGAGCAGTTCTTC CASRLGGTFGNEQFF